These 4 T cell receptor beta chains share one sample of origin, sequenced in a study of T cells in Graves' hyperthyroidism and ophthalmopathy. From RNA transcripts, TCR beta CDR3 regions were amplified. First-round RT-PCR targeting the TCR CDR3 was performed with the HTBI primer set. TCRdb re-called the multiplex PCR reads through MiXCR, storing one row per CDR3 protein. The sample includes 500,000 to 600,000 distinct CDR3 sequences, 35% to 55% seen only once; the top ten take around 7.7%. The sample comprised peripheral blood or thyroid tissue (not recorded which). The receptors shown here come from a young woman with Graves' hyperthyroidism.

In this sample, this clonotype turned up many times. In nucleotides, the CDR3 is TGTGCCAGCAGTGCACCTGGGACGGGGAACACTGAAGCTTTCTTT. This translates into CASSAPGTGNTEAFF. This chain connects TRBV12-3 or TRBV12-4 to TRBJ1-1; weak D call: TRBD1 (5 bases). The CDR3 has 15 residues. Trimming pared 5 bases from V and 1 base from J, leaving 14 bases between.

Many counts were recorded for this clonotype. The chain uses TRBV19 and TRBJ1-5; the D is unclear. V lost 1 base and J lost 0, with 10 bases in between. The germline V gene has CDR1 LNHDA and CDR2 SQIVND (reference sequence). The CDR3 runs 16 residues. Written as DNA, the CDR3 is TGTGCCAGTAGTATAGGTGGGGAGGTTAGCAATCAGCCCCAGCATTTT. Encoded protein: CASSIGGEVSNQPQHF.

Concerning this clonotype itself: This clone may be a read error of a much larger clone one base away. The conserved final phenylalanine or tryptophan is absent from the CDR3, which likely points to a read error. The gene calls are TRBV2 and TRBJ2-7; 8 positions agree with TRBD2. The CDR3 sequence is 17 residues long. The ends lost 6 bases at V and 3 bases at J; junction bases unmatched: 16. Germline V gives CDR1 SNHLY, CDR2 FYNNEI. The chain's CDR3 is CASRVSGMTSELYEQYL. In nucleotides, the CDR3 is TGTGCCAGCAGGGTTTCGGGTATGACTAGCGAGCTCTACGAGCAGTACCTC.

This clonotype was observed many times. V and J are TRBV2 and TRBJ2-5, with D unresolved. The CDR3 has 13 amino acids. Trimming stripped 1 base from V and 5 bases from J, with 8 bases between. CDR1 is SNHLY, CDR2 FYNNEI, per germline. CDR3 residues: CASSEDLPETQYF. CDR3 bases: TGTGCCAGCAGTGAAGACCTCCCGGAGACCCAGTACTTC. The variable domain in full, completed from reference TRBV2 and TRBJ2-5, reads EPEVTQTPSHQVTQMGQEVILRCVPISNHLYFYWYRQILGQKVEFLVSFYNNEISEKSEIFDDQFSVERPDGSNFTLKIRSTKLEDSAMYFCASSEDLPETQYFGPGTRLLVL.